This TCR beta chain stems from a study of cytomegalovirus exposure and HLA in healthy donors. Study-wide context: Later analysis reported that the approximately 120 validation repertoires shared the platform of the 650 to 700 first-cohort repertoires.

The CDR3 sequence is 16 residues long. V was clipped by 3 bases and J by 0 bases, with 14 bases between them. Germline V lookup: CDR1 MNHEY, CDR2 SMNVEV (reference sequence). The assay was immunoSEQ multiplex PCR, and TCRdb's table has in-frame clones only and misses some. The data contain roughly 63,000 clones, roughly 90% of them singletons. This sequence joins TRBV27 and TRBJ1-2; D is possibly TRBD1 (5 bases). The sequenced sample consisted of PBMCs. The sequence was collected from a woman under 30 in good health and CMV-seronegative. The CDR3 loop is CASSFVRASTNYGYTF. CDR3 nucleotides: TGTGCCAGCAGTTTTGTCAGGGCCTCTACTAACTATGGCTACACCTTC.